A selection of T cell receptor beta chains follows, all from one sample in a study of blood T cell repertoires in COVID-19. Sequencing was performed with immunoSEQ multiplex PCR; in TCRdb, only in-frame clones are kept and a portion is missing. The table shows some 250,000 clones, with 75% to 90% occurring only once. What was sequenced was peripheral blood. These receptors were taken from a woman in her twenties or thirties who had recovered from COVID-19. Both conserved end residues are part of each CDR3. The D gene is left open where the match is weak. The size of a clone is reported for some rows only, either as once, few or many, or as a class for expanded clones.

size,D,J,length,V,CDR3,DNA
NA,NA,TRBJ2-7,14,TRBV5-1,CASSSGQGFYEQYF,TGCGCCAGCAGCTCCGGCCAGGGTTTCTACGAGCAGTACTTC
NA,TRBD2,TRBJ2-3,15,TRBV2,CASSRGGRSTDTQYF,TGTGCCAGCAGCCGCGGGGGAAGAAGCACAGATACGCAGTATTTT
NA,TRBD2,TRBJ2-7,14,TRBV5-6,CASSLHGRGYEQYF,TGTGCCAGCAGCTTGCACGGGCGGGGGTACGAGCAGTACTTC
NA,TRBD2,TRBJ2-1,11,TRBV11-1,CASSSRGGQFF,TGTGCCAGCAGCTCCCGGGGGGGCCAGTTCTTC
NA,NA,TRBJ2-2,17,TRBV21-1,CASSKWGEGANTGELFF,NA
NA,TRBD2,TRBJ2-7,15,TRBV3-1/TRBV3-2,CASSLTSGGTYEQYF,TGTGCCAGCAGCCTAACTAGCGGGGGGACCTACGAGCAGTACTTC
NA,TRBD1,TRBJ2-1,17,TRBV7-9,CASSSRTTGTGYNEQFF,TGTGCCAGCAGCTCCCGAACCACCGGGACAGGGTACAATGAGCAGTTCTTC
few,TRBD1,TRBJ2-2,15,TRBV5-4,CASSPRQGGDGELFF,TGTGCCAGCAGCCCCCGACAGGGGGGGGACGGGGAGCTGTTTTTT
NA,TRBD1,TRBJ2-7,16,TRBV4-2,CASSQSDGTGFDEQYF,TGTGCCAGCAGCCAGAGCGACGGGACAGGGTTCGACGAGCAGTACTTC
NA,TRBD1,TRBJ1-3,17,TRBV9,CASSVAQSGTVGNTIYF,TGTGCCAGCAGCGTAGCCCAATCAGGGACAGTTGGAAACACCATATATTTT
NA,TRBD2,TRBJ2-3,17,TRBV7-2,CASSLLASGGALDTQYF,TGTGCCAGCAGCTTACTTGCTAGCGGGGGGGCCCTCGATACGCAGTATTTT
NA,NA,TRBJ1-2,16,TRBV23-1,CASTLPASRGSFGYTF,TGCGCCAGCACCCTCCCAGCAAGCAGGGGAAGTTTTGGCTACACCTTC
NA,TRBD1,TRBJ2-7,15,TRBV25-1,CASSGIGRQGHEQYF,TGTGCCAGCAGTGGAATTGGGCGACAGGGCCACGAGCAGTACTTC
NA,TRBD1,TRBJ1-2,18,TRBV5-1,CASSRSRDRTTEGRGYTF,TGCGCCAGCAGCCGCTCCCGGGACAGGACGACTGAGGGTCGTGGCTACACCTTC
NA,TRBD2,TRBJ2-3,18,TRBV5-1,CASSLTSGGMLSTDTQYF,TGCGCCAGCAGCTTAACTAGCGGGGGGATGCTTAGCACAGATACGCAGTATTTT
NA,NA,TRBJ2-1,16,TRBV7-9,CASSVGPGRGKGEQFF,TGTGCCAGCAGCGTAGGACCGGGACGGGGGAAAGGTGAGCAGTTCTTC
NA,NA,TRBJ1-2,15,TRBV20-1,CSASPLQGTNYGYTF,TGCAGTGCTAGTCCCCTACAGGGAACTAACTATGGCTACACCTTC
NA,NA,TRBJ1-4,15,TRBV30,CAWRWRGATNEKLFF,TGTGCCTGGAGATGGAGGGGTGCAACTAATGAAAAACTGTTTTTT
NA,TRBD2,TRBJ2-7,14,TRBV9,CASSPLAGLGEQYF,TGTGCCAGCAGCCCGCTAGCGGGCCTTGGAGAGCAGTACTTC
NA,NA,TRBJ1-2,16,TRBV5-8,CASSLALPTTNYGYTF,TGTGCCAGCAGCTTGGCCTTACCAACAACTAACTATGGCTACACCTTC
NA,NA,TRBJ2-7,15,TRBV5-1,CASSGLYSATYEQYF,TGCGCCAGCAGCGGACTTTACAGTGCGACCTACGAGCAGTACTTC
NA,TRBD2,TRBJ2-5,14,TRBV29-1,CSVEGSGAEETQYF,TGCAGCGTTGAAGGCAGCGGGGCAGAGGAGACCCAGTACTTC
NA,TRBD1,TRBJ1-2,14,TRBV23-1,CASSQWTGDYGYTF,TGCGCCAGCAGTCAGTGGACAGGGGACTATGGCTACACCTTC
NA,NA,TRBJ2-3,15,TRBV11-1,CASSTVGPGYDTQYF,TGTGCCAGCAGTACCGTCGGGCCAGGGTACGATACGCAGTATTTT
NA,TRBD1,TRBJ2-7,14,TRBV28,CASSFPGQGLEQYF,TGTGCCAGCAGTTTTCCGGGACAGGGTCTCGAGCAGTACTTC
NA,NA,TRBJ2-7,14,TRBV27,CASSSTRLVHEQYF,TGTGCCAGCAGTTCCACGAGACTAGTCCACGAGCAGTACTTC
NA,NA,TRBJ1-1,13,TRBV6-5,CASSPGQNTEAFF,TGTGCCAGCAGTCCCGGACAGAACACTGAAGCTTTCTTT
NA,TRBD2,TRBJ2-1,19,TRBV9,CASSVGRVAGGPTYNEQFF,TGTGCCAGCAGCGTAGGCAGAGTAGCGGGGGGCCCCACCTACAATGAGCAGTTCTTC
NA,TRBD1,TRBJ2-6,18,TRBV6-6,CASSPDRGFPPGANVLTF,TGTGCCAGCAGTCCCGACAGGGGGTTTCCTCCTGGGGCCAACGTCCTGACTTTC
NA,NA,TRBJ2-3,16,TRBV15,CATSREGAATTDTQYF,TGTGCCACCAGCAGAGAGGGGGCAGCGACCACAGATACGCAGTATTTT
NA,TRBD2,TRBJ2-5,17,TRBV3-1/TRBV3-2,CASSQGLAEGRRETQYF,TGTGCCAGCAGCCAAGGTCTAGCGGAGGGGAGGCGAGAGACCCAGTACTTC
NA,NA,TRBJ2-7,15,TRBV6-1,CASSEMSRTTYEQYF,TGTGCCAGCAGTGAGATGTCCCGAACTACCTACGAGCAGTACTTC
NA,NA,TRBJ1-3,15,TRBV4-2,CASSQEKGSGNTIYF,TGTGCCAGCAGCCAAGAAAAGGGGTCTGGAAACACCATATATTTT
NA,NA,TRBJ2-1,14,TRBV28,CASTLSRIYNEQFF,TGTGCCAGCACCCTCAGCAGGATATACAATGAGCAGTTCTTC
NA,TRBD1,TRBJ2-3,14,TRBV10-2,CASRTGTGLGTQYF,TGCGCCAGCAGAACCGGGACAGGGTTAGGTACGCAGTATTTT
NA,TRBD1,TRBJ2-1,15,TRBV5-1,CASSTTGVGYNEQFF,TGCGCCAGCAGCACCACAGGGGTGGGATACAATGAGCAGTTCTTC
NA,NA,TRBJ1-5,13,TRBV2,CASRSERREPQHF,TGTGCCAGCAGGTCGGAACGGAGGGAGCCCCAGCATTTT
once,TRBD1,TRBJ2-7,14,TRBV2,CASSFNRGPYEQYF,TGTGCCAGCAGTTTCAACAGGGGTCCCTACGAGCAGTACTTC
NA,TRBD1,TRBJ2-7,14,TRBV2,CATRETGASYEQYF,TGTGCCACCCGCGAGACAGGGGCGTCCTACGAGCAGTACTTC
NA,NA,TRBJ2-7,12,TRBV7-8,CASSPTSYEQYF,TGTGCCAGCAGCCCTACGTCCTACGAGCAGTACTTC
once,TRBD2,TRBJ2-1,13,TRBV5-5,CASQRDLYNEQFF,TGTGCCAGTCAGCGGGACCTCTACAATGAGCAGTTCTTC
NA,NA,TRBJ1-5,16,TRBV18,CASSPETPNSNQPQHF,TGTGCCAGCTCACCCGAGACACCTAATAGCAATCAGCCCCAGCATTTT
NA,TRBD1,TRBJ2-7,14,TRBV11-2,CASGPGQGVREQYF,TGTGCCAGCGGCCCTGGACAGGGGGTGAGGGAGCAGTACTTC
NA,TRBD2,TRBJ2-7,17,TRBV19,CASSKGLAGGPWYEQYF,TGTGCCAGTAGTAAGGGCCTAGCGGGGGGGCCATGGTACGAGCAGTACTTC
NA,TRBD2,TRBJ2-7,16,TRBV6-6,CASSFTGGAGSYEQYF,TGTGCCAGCAGTTTTACCGGGGGGGCGGGCTCCTACGAGCAGTACTTC
NA,NA,TRBJ2-5,15,TRBV1,CTSSTSRLRRWTQYF,TGCACCAGCAGCACGTCCAGATTAAGGAGGTGGACCCAGTACTTC
few,TRBD2,TRBJ2-3,16,TRBV3-1/TRBV3-2,CASSQVSGGVRDTQYF,TGTGCCAGCAGCCAGGTTAGCGGGGGGGTACGAGATACGCAGTATTTT
NA,NA,TRBJ2-7,16,TRBV9,CASSVDPLRGSYEQYF,TGTGCCAGCAGCGTCGACCCTTTGCGGGGATCCTACGAGCAGTACTTC
NA,NA,TRBJ1-4,16,TRBV13,CASSLSRGVTNEKLFF,TGTGCCAGCAGCTTATCCAGGGGAGTAACTAATGAAAAACTGTTTTTT
NA,NA,TRBJ2-7,16,TRBV10-3,CAISAPQGGIPYEQYF,TGTGCCATCAGTGCCCCCCAGGGGGGAATACCCTACGAGCAGTACTTC
NA,TRBD1,TRBJ2-5,16,TRBV11-2,CASSLVAQGARETQYF,TGTGCCAGCAGCTTAGTCGCACAGGGGGCTAGAGAGACCCAGTACTTC
NA,TRBD2,TRBJ2-3,16,TRBV7-9,CASSHPRGGFTDTQYF,TGTGCCAGCAGCCATCCCCGGGGGGGATTCACAGATACGCAGTATTTT
once,TRBD2,TRBJ2-5,16,TRBV27,CASSLIASGGSQTQYF,TGTGCCAGCAGCCTAATTGCTAGCGGGGGTAGCCAGACCCAGTACTTC
few,TRBD1,TRBJ1-5,15,TRBV18,CASSGTGGPNQPQHF,TGTGCCAGCTCAGGGACAGGGGGCCCCAATCAGCCCCAGCATTTT
NA,TRBD2,TRBJ2-5,13,TRBV5-1,CASRETSEETQYF,TGCGCCAGCAGGGAGACTAGCGAGGAGACCCAGTACTTC
NA,NA,TRBJ2-1,13,TRBV6-6,CASSRQEYNEQFF,TGTGCCAGCAGCCGTCAGGAATACAATGAGCAGTTCTTC
NA,TRBD2,TRBJ2-7,17,TRBV5-1,CASSLQPGLGFSYEQYF,TGCGCCAGCAGCTTGCAACCCGGACTAGGATTTTCCTACGAGCAGTACTTC
NA,TRBD2,TRBJ2-3,17,TRBV4-2,CASSQEYPSGGTDTQYF,TGTGCCAGCAGCCAAGAATACCCTAGCGGGGGCACAGATACGCAGTATTTT
NA,NA,TRBJ2-5,15,TRBV5-1,CASSTPGVSQETQYF,TGCGCCAGCAGCACTCCAGGGGTTAGCCAAGAGACCCAGTACTTC